This TCR beta chain was captured in a study of T cells in Graves' hyperthyroidism and ophthalmopathy. Findings of the study overall: Separating ophthalmopathy from stable hyperthyroidism was achieved by a 13 V-J model.

CDR1 and CDR2 (germline): SNHLY, FYNNEI. This CDR3 spans 14 amino acids. With respect to this clonotype: The antigen is undetermined. This may be a read error: a much more frequent sequence differs by one nucleotide.

TCR beta CDR3 regions were amplified from RNA transcripts. HTBI primers were used for first-round RT-PCR of the TCR CDR3. TCRdb redid the calling of the multiplex PCR reads with MiXCR, one entry per CDR3 protein. Found here are 600,000 to 650,000 distinct CDR3 sequences, 15% to 20% of them singletons; the top ten hold 3% to 4.5%. PBMCs were sourced from more than 7.5 ml fresh peripheral blood. This chain links TRBV2 with TRBJ1-5; D remains ambiguous. Specimen: blood. The TCR sequence derives from a woman in her 30s with Graves' hyperthyroidism. CDR3 amino acids: CVSSDRPGNQPQHF. The DNA for the CDR3 is TGTGTCAGCAGTGATCGACCGGGAAATCAGCCCCAGCATTTT.